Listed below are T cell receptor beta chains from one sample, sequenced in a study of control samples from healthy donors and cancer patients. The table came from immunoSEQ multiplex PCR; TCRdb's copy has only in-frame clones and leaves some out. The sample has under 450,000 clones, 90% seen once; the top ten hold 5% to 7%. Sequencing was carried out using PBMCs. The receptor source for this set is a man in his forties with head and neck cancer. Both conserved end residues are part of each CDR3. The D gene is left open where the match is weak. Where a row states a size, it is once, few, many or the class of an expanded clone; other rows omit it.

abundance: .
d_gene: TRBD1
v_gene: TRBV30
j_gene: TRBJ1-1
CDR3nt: TGTGCCTGGAAGACAGGGAGCCAGAACACTGAAGCTTTCTTT
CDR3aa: CAWKTGSQNTEAFF

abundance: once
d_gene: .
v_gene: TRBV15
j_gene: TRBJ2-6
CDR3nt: TGTGCCACCAGCAAGACAAGAATCTCTGGGGCCAACGTCCTGACTTTC
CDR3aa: CATSKTRISGANVLTF

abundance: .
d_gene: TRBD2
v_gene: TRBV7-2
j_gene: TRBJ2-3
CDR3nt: TGTGCCAGCAGCCCAACACTAGCGTACACCCCAAGGGGCCCAGATACGCAGTATTTT
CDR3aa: CASSPTLAYTPRGPDTQYF

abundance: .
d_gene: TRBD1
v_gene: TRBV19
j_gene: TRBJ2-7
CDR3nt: TGTGCCAGTAGTCCCGGGACAGGATTTTCCTACGAGCAGTACTTC
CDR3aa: CASSPGTGFSYEQYF

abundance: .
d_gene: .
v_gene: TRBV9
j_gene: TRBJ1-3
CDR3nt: TGTGCCAGCAGTCAGTCACCCTCTGGAAACACCATATATTTT
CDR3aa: CASSQSPSGNTIYF

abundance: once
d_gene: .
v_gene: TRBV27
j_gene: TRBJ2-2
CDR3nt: TGTGCCAGCAGTTTAGTGCGGTGGGGTGGCACCGGGGAGCTGTTTTTT
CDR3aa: CASSLVRWGGTGELFF

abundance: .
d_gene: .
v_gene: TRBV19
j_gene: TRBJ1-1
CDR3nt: TGTGCCAGTAGTATCCGAGGGATAGAAGCTTTCTTT
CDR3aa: CASSIRGIEAFF

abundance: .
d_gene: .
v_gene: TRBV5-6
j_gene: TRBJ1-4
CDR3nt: TGTGCCAGCAGCTTGGTTCAGGGAAATGAAAAACTGTTTTTT
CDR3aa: CASSLVQGNEKLFF

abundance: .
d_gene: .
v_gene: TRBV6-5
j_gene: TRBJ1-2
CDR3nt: TGTGCCAGCAGCCGCGAAGGAACTAACTATGGCTACACCTTC
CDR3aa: CASSREGTNYGYTF

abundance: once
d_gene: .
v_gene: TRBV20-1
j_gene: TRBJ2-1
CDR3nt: TGCAGTGCCTCATTAGCCGACGAGCAGTTCTTC
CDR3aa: CSASLADEQFF

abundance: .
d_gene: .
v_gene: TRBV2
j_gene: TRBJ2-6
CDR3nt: TGTGCCAGCAGTATCATCAGCTCTGGGGCCAACGTCCTGACTTTC
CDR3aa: CASSIISSGANVLTF

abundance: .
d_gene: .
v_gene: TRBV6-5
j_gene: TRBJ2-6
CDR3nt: TGTGCCAGCGGGACCTCTGGGGCCAACGTCCTGACTTTC
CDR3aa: CASGTSGANVLTF

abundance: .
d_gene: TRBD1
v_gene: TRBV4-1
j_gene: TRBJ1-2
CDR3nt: TGCGCCAGCAGCCTCGGGACAGGGCTCATTAACTATGGCTACACCTTC
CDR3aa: CASSLGTGLINYGYTF

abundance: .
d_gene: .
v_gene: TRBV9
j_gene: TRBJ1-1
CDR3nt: TGTGCCAGCAGGGGACCGTTGAGCACTGAAGCTTTCTTT
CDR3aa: CASRGPLSTEAFF

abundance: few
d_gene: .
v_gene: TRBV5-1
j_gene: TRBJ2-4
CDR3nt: TGCGCCAGCAGCTTGGGGGTGGAAGGAGCCAAAAACATTCAGTACTTC
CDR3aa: CASSLGVEGAKNIQYF

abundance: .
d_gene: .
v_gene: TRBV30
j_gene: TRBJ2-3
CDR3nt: TGTGCCTGGAGTCGTCGAGGGGGACTCACAGATACGCAGTATTTT
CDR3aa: CAWSRRGGLTDTQYF

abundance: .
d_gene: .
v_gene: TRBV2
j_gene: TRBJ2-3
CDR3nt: TGTGCCAGCAGAGACGTGACAGTCCCCACAGATACGCAGTATTTT
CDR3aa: CASRDVTVPTDTQYF

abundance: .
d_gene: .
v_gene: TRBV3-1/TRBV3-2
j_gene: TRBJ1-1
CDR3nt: TGTGCCAGCAGCTTGCGCCCGGGGGACACTGAAGCTTTCTTT
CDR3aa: CASSLRPGDTEAFF

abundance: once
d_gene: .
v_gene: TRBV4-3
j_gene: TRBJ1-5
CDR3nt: TGCGCCAGCAGCCAAGATCCAGGACCGGGGGAAAGGGGTCAGCCCCAGCATTTT
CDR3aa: CASSQDPGPGERGQPQHF

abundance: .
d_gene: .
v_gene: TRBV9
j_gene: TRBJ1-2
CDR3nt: TGTGCCAGCAGCCCCTTACTAGCTAACTATGGCTACACCTTC
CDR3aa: CASSPLLANYGYTF

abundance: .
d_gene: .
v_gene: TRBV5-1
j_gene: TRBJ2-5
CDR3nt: TGCGCCAGCAGCTTGGCGCAGGGGCCCCCCCAAGAGACCCAGTACTTC
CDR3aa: CASSLAQGPPQETQYF

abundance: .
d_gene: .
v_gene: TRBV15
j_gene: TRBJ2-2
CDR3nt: TGTGCCACCAGCTCGCCAAGCAGGAACACCGGGGAGCTGTTTTTT
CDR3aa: CATSSPSRNTGELFF

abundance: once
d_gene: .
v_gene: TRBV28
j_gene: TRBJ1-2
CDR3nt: TGTGCCAGCAGTCATTTTGGCAGGGGATTCGGTGGCTACACCTTC
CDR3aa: CASSHFGRGFGGYTF

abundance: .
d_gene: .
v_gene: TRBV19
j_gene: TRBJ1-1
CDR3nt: TGTGCCAGTAACGACAGAGGGGTTTTGTCTGGCACTGAAGCTTTCTTT
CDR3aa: CASNDRGVLSGTEAFF

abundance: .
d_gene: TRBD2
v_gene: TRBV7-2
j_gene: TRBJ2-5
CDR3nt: TGTGCCAGCAGCCCTGGGACTAGCGGGAGGTGGGAGACCCAGTACTTC
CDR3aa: CASSPGTSGRWETQYF

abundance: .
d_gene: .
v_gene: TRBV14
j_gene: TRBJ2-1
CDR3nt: TGTGCCAGCAGCCAAGTTCGGGGGGCGAATGAGCAGTTCTTC
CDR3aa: CASSQVRGANEQFF

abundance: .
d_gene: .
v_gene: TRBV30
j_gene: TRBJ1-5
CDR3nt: TGTGCCTGGAGTGTGCAAGGCAATCAGCCCCAGCATTTT
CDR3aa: CAWSVQGNQPQHF

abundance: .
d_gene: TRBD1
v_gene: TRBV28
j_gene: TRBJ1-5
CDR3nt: TGTGCCAGCATCAGGGGGCGCGGGAATCAGCCCCAGCATTTT
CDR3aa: CASIRGRGNQPQHF

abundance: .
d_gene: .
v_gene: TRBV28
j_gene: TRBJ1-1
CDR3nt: TGTGCCAGCAGTTTAGTGGGGGGTACTGAAGCTTTCTTT
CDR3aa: CASSLVGGTEAFF

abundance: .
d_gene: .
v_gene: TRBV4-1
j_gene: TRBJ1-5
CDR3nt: TGCGCCAGCAGCCAAGAGGCCGCGTTTGGCAATCAGCCCCAGCATTTT
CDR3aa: CASSQEAAFGNQPQHF

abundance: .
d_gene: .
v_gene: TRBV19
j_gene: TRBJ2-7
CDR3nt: TGTGCCACGAAGGGGGACCCCGCCTACGAGCAGTACTTC
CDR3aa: CATKGDPAYEQYF

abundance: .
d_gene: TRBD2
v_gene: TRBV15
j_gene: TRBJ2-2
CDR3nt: TGTGCCACCAGCAGAGAGCTAGCGGGAGGAGGGACCGGGGAGCTGTTTTTT
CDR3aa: CATSRELAGGGTGELFF